This TCR beta chain originates from a study of cytomegalovirus exposure and HLA in healthy donors. Study findings and constraints: What TCR beta sequences reportedly achieved was accurate prediction of HLA-A and HLA-B alleles in most subjects. Previously analyzed data showed that most TCR beta V segments were productive at a frequency of about 87% or about 30%. Testing in vitro showed a few CMV-associated chains specific for CMV antigens.

The V gene's germline CDR1 is MNHEY and CDR2 SVGAGI. The CDR3 contains 13 residues. V lost 5 bases to trimming and J lost 3 bases, with 10 bases between them. Each donor was nominally healthy when sampled (though unrecorded immune exposures were likely). As regards this clone: Its antigen remains unknown.

Use of 60 Vbeta and 13 Jbeta primers characterized the PCR. The protocol was immunoSEQ multiplex PCR, while the TCRdb copy is restricted to in-frame clones and leaves out a portion. The sample carries around 130,000 clones, roughly 84% recorded once. The V gene is TRBV6-5, the J gene TRBJ1-2; unclear D gene. Sequencing input: PBMCs. The receptor was derived from a young woman in good health and CMV-seropositive. The CDR3 is CASSPRADYGYTF. The CDR3 nucleotides are TGTGCCAGCAGTCCGAGAGCCGACTATGGCTACACCTTC.